The 29 T cell receptor beta chains reported below all come from one sample, sequenced in a study of blood T cell repertoires in COVID-19. Using immunoSEQ multiplex PCR, the repertoire was profiled, and TCRdb retains in-frame clones only, with some absent. The sample holds approximately 120,000 clones, about 80% seen once. Sequencing input: peripheral blood. The receptor set was obtained from a man in his sixties with acute or convalescent COVID-19.

This clone has just one count. The chain uses TRBV19 and TRBJ2-2, with TRBD1 identical over 7 bases. This CDR3 has 16 amino acids. V lost 4 bases, J lost 3 bases, and 8 bases stayed unmatched. The germline V gene encodes CDR1 LNHDA and CDR2 SQIVND (reference sequence). Here the CDR3 reads CASSTTQGVYTGELFF. The DNA of the CDR3 is TGTGCCAGTAGTACCACCCAGGGGGTGTACACCGGGGAGCTGTTTTTT.

This clone was seen just once. The chain links TRBV15 to TRBJ1-5; D unresolved. This CDR3 is built from 12 residues. Deletions cut 1 base from V and 8 bases from J, with 6 bases between. Germline V lookup: CDR1 LNHNV, CDR2 YYDKDF (reference sequence). DNA of the CDR3: TGTGCCACCAGCAGAGTCGGAGAGCCCCAGCATTTT. Translating gives CATSRVGEPQHF. Combining the CDR3 with reference TRBV15 and TRBJ1-5 gives the whole variable domain DAMVIQNPRYQVTQFGKPVTLSCSQTLNHNVMYWYQQKSSQAPKLLFHYYDKDFNNEADTPDNFQSRRPNTSFCFLDIRSPGLGDTAMYLCATSRVGEPQHFGDGTRLSIL.

This rearrangement joins TRBV5-5 to TRBJ2-6; tentatively, D is TRBD1 (5 bases). The CDR3 covers 15 residues. CDR1 is SGHKS and CDR2 is YYEKEE in the germline V gene (reference sequence). Trimming pared 3 bases from V and 1 base from J, leaving 8 bases between. Written as DNA, the CDR3 is TGTGCCAGCAGCTCCCGGACATCTGGGGCCAACGTCCTGACTTTC. Translated: CASSSRTSGANVLTF.

This chain's CDR3 is CASSPLGPGDSPLHF. The DNA for the CDR3 is TGTGCCAGTAGCCCGCTCGGGCCCGGGGATTCACCCCTCCACTTT. V usage is TRBV19 and J usage is TRBJ1-6, with D unclear. Germline assignment: CDR1 LNHDA and CDR2 SQIVND (reference sequence). The CDR3 totals 15 residues. Trimming stripped 6 bases from V and 8 bases from J, with 17 bases between.

This clone was recorded a few times. The chain recombines TRBV28 with TRBJ1-6; perhaps TRBD1 as D (5 bases). Trimming stripped 5 bases from V and 5 bases from J, with 10 bases between. CDR1 is MDHEN, CDR2 SYDVKM, per germline. CDR3 length equals 14 residues. The CDR3, as DNA: TGTGCCAGCAGTCTGGACAAAGATAATTCACCCCTCCACTTT. Amino acids: CASSLDKDNSPLHF.

The rearrangement links TRBV27 to TRBJ2-2, with TRBD1 identical over 9 bases. The CDR3 consists of 17 residues. V lost 2 bases, J lost 4 bases, and 8 bases stayed unmatched. CDR1 and CDR2 from the germline V gene are MNHEY and SMNVEV (reference sequence). Written as DNA, the CDR3 is TGTGCCAGCAGTTTACGGAGGACAGGGGAAATCACCGGGGAGCTGTTTTTT. Its translation is CASSLRRTGEITGELFF.

This clone was counted between two and nine times. The gene calls are TRBV5-1 and TRBJ2-7; 15 bases align to TRBD2. The CDR3 has 16 amino acids. V lost 4 bases and J lost 7; bases outside the gene matches: 9. Germline values: CDR1 SGHRS, CDR2 YFSETQ. The CDR3 reads CASSPGLAGGKGEQYF. In DNA, the CDR3 is TGCGCCAGCAGCCCAGGACTAGCGGGAGGGAAAGGAGAGCAGTACTTC.

J is TRBJ2-1 and V is TRBV5-1; 13 bases fit TRBD2. Trimming took 4 bases from V and 7 from J; bases not matched to a gene: 11. Germline loops: CDR1 SGHRS, CDR2 YFSETQ. The length of the CDR3 is 17 residues. The CDR3 nucleotides are TGCGCCAGCAGCATCCACCCGACTAGCGGGAGGAGAAATGAGCAGTTCTTC. This sequence encodes CASSIHPTSGRRNEQFF. Looking up the rest from reference TRBV5-1 and TRBJ2-1 gives the full variable domain: KAGVTQTPRYLIKTRGQQVTLSCSPISGHRSVSWYQQTPGQGLQFLFEYFSETQRNKGNFPGRFSGRQFSNSRSEMNVSTLELGDSALYLCASSIHPTSGRRNEQFFGPGTRLTVL.

This chain connects TRBV19 to TRBJ2-1, with 13 nucleotides matching TRBD2. This CDR3 contains 19 residues. V trimming: 5 bases; J trimming: 6 bases; junction bases outside the gene matches: 16. CDR1 LNHDA and CDR2 SQIVND come from the germline V gene (reference sequence). CDR3 protein: CASSLGFPPGTSGVNEQFF. The CDR3 DNA reads TGTGCCAGTAGTTTGGGGTTCCCCCCTGGGACTAGCGGGGTCAATGAGCAGTTCTTC.

This clone was seen only a few times. The rearrangement links TRBV5-1 to TRBJ1-6, with a tentative D call TRBD1 (6 bases). The V gene lost 0 bases and the J gene lost 9 bases, with 13 bases spanning the gap. Germline V gene lookup returns CDR1 SGHRS and CDR2 YFSETQ. The CDR3 runs to 15 residues. The CDR3 spells CASSLAPGGISPLHF. The CDR3 DNA sequence: TGCGCCAGCAGCTTGGCCCCGGGGGGCATTTCACCCCTCCACTTT.

The J gene is TRBJ2-1, the V gene TRBV27; 12 bases are a match to TRBD1. Germline V gives CDR1 MNHEY, CDR2 SMNVEV (reference sequence). CDR3 size: 18 residues. Trimming took 2 bases from V and 8 from J; bases not matched to a gene: 13. CDR3 nucleotide sequence: TGTGCCAGCAGTTTAGCCCCCCCAGGGACAGGGGGCAGGGATGAGCAGTTCTTC. Protein: CASSLAPPGTGGRDEQFF.

The rearrangement links TRBV6-4 to TRBJ2-3; D is ambiguous. The CDR3 runs 12 residues. CDR1 and CDR2 (germline): MRHNA, SNTAGT. Trimming cost V 5 bases and J 1 base, with 4 bases left between them. In DNA, the CDR3 is TGTGCCAGCAGTAGCGGCACAGATACGCAGTATTTT. Translation gives CASSSGTDTQYF.

The V and J genes are TRBV4-1 and TRBJ1-4; 9 bases align to TRBD1. The CDR3 runs 15 residues. Germline lookup yields CDR1 MGHRA and CDR2 YSYEKL. V trimming: 3 bases; J trimming: 7 bases; junction bases outside the gene matches: 6. The CDR3 DNA reads as TGCGCCAGCAGCCAGTGGGGACAGGGAGGTGAAAAACTGTTTTTT. This codes for CASSQWGQGGEKLFF.

The V and J genes are TRBV18 and TRBJ2-7, with D maybe TRBD1 (6 bases). Germline V gives CDR1 KGHSH, CDR2 LQKENI. CDR3 length: 16 amino acids. V was clipped by 3 bases and J by 5 bases, with 20 bases between them. CDR3 protein: CASSPSRGQVINEQYF. CDR3 nucleotides: TGTGCCAGCTCACCCTCCAGGGGCCAAGTAATTAACGAGCAGTACTTC. The full variable domain, its missing parts supplied by reference TRBV18 and TRBJ2-7, is NAGVMQNPRHLVRRRGQEARLRCSPMKGHSHVYWYRQLPEEGLKFMVYLQKENIIDESGMPKERFSAEFPKEGPSILRIQQVVRGDSAAYFCASSPSRGQVINEQYFGPGTRLTVT.

The J gene is TRBJ1-6, the V gene TRBV2, with TRBD1 matching over 9 bases. Germline-derived CDR1 and CDR2 are SNHLY and FYNNEI. Trimming removed 6 bases from V and 8 bases from J; junction bases left unmatched: 8. The CDR3 sequence is 15 residues long. The CDR3 is CASRRGGQGYSPLHF. CDR3 nucleotide sequence: TGTGCCAGCAGAAGGGGGGGACAGGGCTATTCACCCCTCCACTTT. Supplemented by reference TRBV2 and TRBJ1-6, the full variable domain reads EPEVTQTPSHQVTQMGQEVILRCVPISNHLYFYWYRQILGQKVEFLVSFYNNEISEKSEIFDDQFSVERPDGSNFTLKIRSTKLEDSAMYFCASRRGGQGYSPLHFGNGTRLTVT.

This clone was recorded once. The chain combines TRBV19 with TRBJ1-2; D is possibly TRBD1 (5 bases). The CDR3 extends over 15 amino acids. Germline-derived CDR1 and CDR2 are LNHDA and SQIVND (reference sequence). V dropped 8 bases and J dropped 0 bases, with 16 bases sitting between them. This chain's CDR3 is CASRRGRQTNYGYTF. CDR3 coding DNA: TGTGCCAGTCGGCGGGGGAGACAGACTAACTATGGCTACACCTTC.

A few counts support this clone. Other DNA sequences from this sample encode an identical CDR3 as well. V usage is TRBV14 and J usage is TRBJ1-2, with D hard to call. In germline, CDR1 is SGHDN, CDR2 FVKESK. The CDR3 runs to 13 residues. Trimming took 3 bases from V and 4 from J, leaving 9 bases between them. DNA for the CDR3: TGTGCCAGCAGCCATGGCCCTAGCTATGGCTACACCTTC. Translation: CASSHGPSYGYTF.

This clone appeared a single time. This chain joins TRBV29-1 and TRBJ1-1; 8 bases agree with TRBD1. Trimming took 7 bases from V and 4 from J; bases not matched to a gene: 14. This CDR3 is 15 amino acids long. Per germline, CDR1 SQVTM and CDR2 ANQGSEA. The CDR3: CSASPGGGRGTEAFF. CDR3 DNA: TGCAGCGCCAGCCCAGGGGGCGGCCGGGGCACTGAAGCTTTCTTT.

The V gene is TRBV13, the J gene TRBJ1-2, with D tentatively TRBD1 (6 bases). Germline V gene sequence: CDR1 PRHDT, CDR2 FYEKMQ (reference sequence). The CDR3 extends over 15 amino acids. Deletions cut 5 bases from V and 4 bases from J, with 17 bases between. The CDR3: CASSPRDIKLYGYTF. In DNA form, the CDR3 reads TGTGCCAGCAGCCCTCGGGACATAAAGCTCTATGGCTACACCTTC.

The genes are TRBV6-5 and TRBJ1-5; TRBD1 matches 7 bases. V lost 6 bases, J lost 0 bases, and 5 bases stayed unmatched. Germline-derived CDR1 and CDR2 are MNHEY and SVGAGI. There are 15 residues in the CDR3. The CDR3: CASRLGQHSNQPQHF. The CDR3 region has the DNA TGTGCCAGCAGACTGGGACAGCATAGCAATCAGCCCCAGCATTTT.

The V call is TRBV5-1, the J call TRBJ1-4; D gene unclear. This CDR3 has 16 residues. The germline V gene has CDR1 SGHRS and CDR2 YFSETQ. V lost 1 base, J lost 5 bases, and 15 bases lay in between. The CDR3 DNA reads as TGCGCCAGCAGCTTGCTCCCCCGGGTCGGGAATGAAAAACTGTTTTTT. This encodes CASSLLPRVGNEKLFF. Supplemented by reference TRBV5-1 and TRBJ1-4, the full variable domain reads KAGVTQTPRYLIKTRGQQVTLSCSPISGHRSVSWYQQTPGQGLQFLFEYFSETQRNKGNFPGRFSGRQFSNSRSEMNVSTLELGDSALYLCASSLLPRVGNEKLFFGSGTQLSVL.

The rearrangement links TRBV28 to TRBJ1-2; D perhaps matches TRBD1 (6 bases). The V gene's germline CDR1 is MDHEN and CDR2 SYDVKM. This CDR3 is 14 amino acids long. The V end lost 2 bases, the J end lost 7 bases, and 14 bases lay between the germline ends. CDR3: CASSLARGSGGYTF. The CDR3 nucleotides read TGTGCCAGCAGTTTAGCCAGGGGAAGCGGTGGCTACACCTTC.

V gene TRBV19 combines with J gene TRBJ2-1; D perhaps matches TRBD1 (5 bases). The CDR3 is 13 amino acids. V dropped 3 bases and J dropped 8 bases, with 11 bases sitting between them. Germline CDR1 LNHDA, CDR2 SQIVND (reference sequence). The CDR3 DNA sequence: TGTGCCAGTAGTATCAGGGATCGGCATGAGCAGTTCTTC. It translates to CASSIRDRHEQFF.

The rearrangement joins TRBV2 to TRBJ1-6; 10 bases line up with TRBD1. Germline lookup yields CDR1 SNHLY and CDR2 FYNNEI. Unmatched junction bases numbered 5, after V lost 9 bases and J lost 6 bases. There are 14 residues in the CDR3. In DNA form, the CDR3 reads TGTGCCAGTAGGAGGACAGGGGGTAATTCACCCCTCCACTTT. This encodes CASRRTGGNSPLHF. The variable domain in full, completed from reference TRBV2 and TRBJ1-6, reads EPEVTQTPSHQVTQMGQEVILRCVPISNHLYFYWYRQILGQKVEFLVSFYNNEISEKSEIFDDQFSVERPDGSNFTLKIRSTKLEDSAMYFCASRRTGGNSPLHFGNGTRLTVT.

The gene calls are TRBV2 and TRBJ2-2; 8 nucleotides align to TRBD2. The CDR3 loop spans 12 amino acids. Germline CDR1 is SNHLY and CDR2 is FYNNEI. Germline trimming cut 6 bases from V and 15 bases from J; bases unmatched to any gene: 9. The CDR3 nucleotides are TGTGCCAGCAGCGCCGGGACTAGAGGGTTGTTTTTT. Translation gives CASSAGTRGLFF.

This chain connects TRBV5-1 to TRBJ2-5; TRBD2 aligns across 12 bases. This CDR3 spans 16 amino acids. V shed 2 bases and J 5 bases; nucleotides not matched to a gene: 7. The V gene's germline CDR1 is SGHRS and CDR2 YFSETQ. CDR3 protein: CASSFLAGGPGETQYF. For the CDR3, the DNA is TGCGCCAGCAGCTTTCTAGCGGGAGGGCCGGGGGAGACCCAGTACTTC.

This rearrangement joins TRBV15 to TRBJ2-2; D remains unclear. This CDR3 is built from 13 residues. V gave up 6 bases and J gave up 1 base, with 6 bases separating them. CDR1 is LNHNV, CDR2 YYDKDF, per germline (reference sequence). DNA for the CDR3: TGTGCCACCAGTCTAGGGAACACCGGGGAGCTGTTTTTT. Amino acid sequence: CATSLGNTGELFF.

The rearrangement links TRBV27 to TRBJ2-1; 11 bases agree with TRBD2. Germline V gene data show CDR1 as MNHEY and CDR2 as SMNVEV (reference sequence). The CDR3 covers 16 residues. With 4 bases clipped from V and 7 bases from J, the junction kept 9 bases outside the gene matches. Here the CDR3 DNA reads TGTGCCAGCAGTTCAAGGGATAGCGGGAGGGTAAATGAGCAGTTCTTC. Its translation is CASSSRDSGRVNEQFF.

The chain has TRBV19 and TRBJ1-2, with 8 positions matching TRBD1. CDR1 and CDR2 (germline): LNHDA, SQIVND (reference sequence). CDR3 length: 15 residues. After removal of 4 bases from V and 2 bases from J, the junction contained 6 bases not matched to a gene. The CDR3 region is CASSKRQGANYGYTF. The DNA of the CDR3 is TGTGCCAGTAGTAAACGGCAGGGGGCCAACTATGGCTACACCTTC.